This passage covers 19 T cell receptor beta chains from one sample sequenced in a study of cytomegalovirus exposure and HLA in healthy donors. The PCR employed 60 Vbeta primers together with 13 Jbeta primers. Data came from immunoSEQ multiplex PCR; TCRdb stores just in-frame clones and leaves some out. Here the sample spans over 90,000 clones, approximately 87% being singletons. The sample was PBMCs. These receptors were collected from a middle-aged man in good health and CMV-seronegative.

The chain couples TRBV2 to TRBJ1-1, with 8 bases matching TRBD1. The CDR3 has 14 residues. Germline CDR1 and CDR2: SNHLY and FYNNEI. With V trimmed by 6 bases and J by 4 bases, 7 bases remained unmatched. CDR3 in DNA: TGTGCCAGCAGCCGGACAGGGTGGGGCACTGAAGCTTTCTTT. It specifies CASSRTGWGTEAFF.

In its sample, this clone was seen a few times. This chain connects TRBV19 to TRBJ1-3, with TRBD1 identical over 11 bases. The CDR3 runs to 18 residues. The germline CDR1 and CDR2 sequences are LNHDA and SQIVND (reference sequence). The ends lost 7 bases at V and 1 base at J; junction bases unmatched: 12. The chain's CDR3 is CASTKSRDRGFSGNTIYF. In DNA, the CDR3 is TGTGCCAGTACCAAATCCCGGGACAGGGGGTTTTCTGGAAACACCATATATTTT.

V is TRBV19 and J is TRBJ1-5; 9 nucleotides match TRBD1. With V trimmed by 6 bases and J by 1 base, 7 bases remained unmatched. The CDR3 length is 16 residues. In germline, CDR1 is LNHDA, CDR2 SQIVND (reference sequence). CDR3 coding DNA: TGTGCCAGTAGGAACAGGGGGCTGAGGAGCAATCAGCCCCAGCATTTT. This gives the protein CASRNRGLRSNQPQHF.

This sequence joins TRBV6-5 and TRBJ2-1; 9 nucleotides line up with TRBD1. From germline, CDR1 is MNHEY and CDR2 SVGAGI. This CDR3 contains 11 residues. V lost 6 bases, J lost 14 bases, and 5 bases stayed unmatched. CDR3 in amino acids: CASRSGQGKFF. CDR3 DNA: TGTGCCAGCAGATCAGGACAGGGGAAGTTCTTC.

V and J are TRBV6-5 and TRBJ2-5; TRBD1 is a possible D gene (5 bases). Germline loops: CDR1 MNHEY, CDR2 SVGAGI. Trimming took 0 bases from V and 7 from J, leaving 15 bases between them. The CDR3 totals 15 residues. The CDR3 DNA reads TGTGCCAGCAGTTACTCGATCGTGGACACCCTGACCCAGTACTTC. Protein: CASSYSIVDTLTQYF.

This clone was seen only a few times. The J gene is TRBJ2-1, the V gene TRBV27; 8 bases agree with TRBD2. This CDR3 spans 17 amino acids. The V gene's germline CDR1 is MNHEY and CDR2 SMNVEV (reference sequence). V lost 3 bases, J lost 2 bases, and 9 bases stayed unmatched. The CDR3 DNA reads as TGTGCCAGCAGTTTTAGGAGCGGGGGTATTACCTACAATGAGCAGTTCTTC. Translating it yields CASSFRSGGITYNEQFF.

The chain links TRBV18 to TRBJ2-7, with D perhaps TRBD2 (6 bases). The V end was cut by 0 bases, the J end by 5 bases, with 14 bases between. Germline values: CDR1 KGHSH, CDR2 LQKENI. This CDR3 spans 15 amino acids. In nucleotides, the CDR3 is TGTGCCAGCTCACCACCGGGTTCGGGGGTCCACGAGCAGTACTTC. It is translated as CASSPPGSGVHEQYF.

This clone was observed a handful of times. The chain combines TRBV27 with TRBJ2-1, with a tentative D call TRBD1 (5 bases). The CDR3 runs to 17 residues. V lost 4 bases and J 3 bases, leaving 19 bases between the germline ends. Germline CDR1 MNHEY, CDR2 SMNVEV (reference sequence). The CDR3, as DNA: TGTGCCAGCAGTTCACAGTCCCAGGGCGTCAGCTACAATGAGCAGTTCTTC. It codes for CASSSQSQGVSYNEQFF.

CDR3 sequence (DNA): TGCGCCAGCAGGGCGGGGGGACAGGGATTCTCTGGGGCCAACGTCCTGACTTTC. Translating gives CASRAGGQGFSGANVLTF. The gene calls are TRBV5-1 and TRBJ2-6, with a tentative D call TRBD1 (9 bases). Germline loops: CDR1 SGHRS, CDR2 YFSETQ. The CDR3 is made up of 18 amino acids. The V end was cut by 5 bases, the J end by 0 bases, with 18 bases between. Looking up the rest from reference TRBV5-1 and TRBJ2-6 gives the full variable domain: KAGVTQTPRYLIKTRGQQVTLSCSPISGHRSVSWYQQTPGQGLQFLFEYFSETQRNKGNFPGRFSGRQFSNSRSEMNVSTLELGDSALYLCASRAGGQGFSGANVLTFGAGSRLTVL.

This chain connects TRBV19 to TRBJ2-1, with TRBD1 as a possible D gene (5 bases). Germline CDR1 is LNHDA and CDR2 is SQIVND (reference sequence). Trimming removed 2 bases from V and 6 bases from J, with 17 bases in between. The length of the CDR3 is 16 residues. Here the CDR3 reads CASSINGKGLGNEQFF. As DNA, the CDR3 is TGTGCCAGTAGTATAAATGGGAAGGGGCTCGGCAATGAGCAGTTCTTC.

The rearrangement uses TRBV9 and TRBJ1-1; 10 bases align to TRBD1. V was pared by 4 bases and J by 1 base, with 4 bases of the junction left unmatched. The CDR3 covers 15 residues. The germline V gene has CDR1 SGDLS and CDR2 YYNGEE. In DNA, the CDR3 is TGTGCCAGCAGCATCCGGGACAGGGGGAACACTGAAGCTTTCTTT. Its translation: CASSIRDRGNTEAFF.

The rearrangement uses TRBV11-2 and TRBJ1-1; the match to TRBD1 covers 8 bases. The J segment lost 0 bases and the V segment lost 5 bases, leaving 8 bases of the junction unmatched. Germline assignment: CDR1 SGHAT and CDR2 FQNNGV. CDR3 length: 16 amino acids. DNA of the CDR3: TGTGCCAGCAGCCCCATACGGACAGGGTTGAACACTGAAGCTTTCTTT. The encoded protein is CASSPIRTGLNTEAFF. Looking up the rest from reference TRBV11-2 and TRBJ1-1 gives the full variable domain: EAGVAQSPRYKIIEKRQSVAFWCNPISGHATLYWYQQILGQGPKLLIQFQNNGVVDDSQLPKDRFSAERLKGVDSTLKIQPAKLEDSAVYLCASSPIRTGLNTEAFFGQGTRLTVV.

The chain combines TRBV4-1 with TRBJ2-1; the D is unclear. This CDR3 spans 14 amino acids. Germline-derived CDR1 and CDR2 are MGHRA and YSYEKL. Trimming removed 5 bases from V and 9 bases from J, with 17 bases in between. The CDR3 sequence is CASSFSLSRGEQFF. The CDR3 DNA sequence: TGCGCCAGCAGCTTTTCCTTATCACGCGGTGAGCAGTTCTTC.

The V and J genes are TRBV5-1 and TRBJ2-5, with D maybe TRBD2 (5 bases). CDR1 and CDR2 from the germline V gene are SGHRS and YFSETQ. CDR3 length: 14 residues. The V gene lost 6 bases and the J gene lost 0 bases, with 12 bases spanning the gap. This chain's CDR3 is CASTSLGNQETQYF. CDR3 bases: TGCGCCAGCACCTCCCTCGGGAACCAAGAGACCCAGTACTTC.

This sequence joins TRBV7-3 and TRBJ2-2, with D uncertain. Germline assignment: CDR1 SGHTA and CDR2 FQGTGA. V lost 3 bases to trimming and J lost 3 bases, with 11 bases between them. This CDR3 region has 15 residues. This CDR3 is CASSFATRDTGELFF. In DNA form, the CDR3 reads TGTGCCAGCAGCTTCGCCACTCGAGACACCGGGGAGCTGTTTTTT.

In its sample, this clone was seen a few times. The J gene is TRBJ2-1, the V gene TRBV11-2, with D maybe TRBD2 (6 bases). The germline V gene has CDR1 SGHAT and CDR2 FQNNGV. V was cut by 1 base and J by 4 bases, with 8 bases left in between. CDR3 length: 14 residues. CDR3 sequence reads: CASSLVAEYNEQFF. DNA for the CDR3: TGTGCCAGCAGCTTAGTAGCGGAGTACAATGAGCAGTTCTTC.

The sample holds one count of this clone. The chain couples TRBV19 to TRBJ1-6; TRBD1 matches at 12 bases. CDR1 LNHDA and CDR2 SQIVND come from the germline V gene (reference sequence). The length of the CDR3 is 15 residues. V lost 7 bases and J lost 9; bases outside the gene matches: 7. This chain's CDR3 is CASTRDRGRGSPLHF. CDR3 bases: TGTGCCAGTACCCGGGACAGGGGGCGCGGTTCACCCCTCCACTTT.

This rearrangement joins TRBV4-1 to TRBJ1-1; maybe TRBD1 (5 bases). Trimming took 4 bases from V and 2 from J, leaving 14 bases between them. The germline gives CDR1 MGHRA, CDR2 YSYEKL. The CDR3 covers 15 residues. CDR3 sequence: CASSPRGQINTEAFF. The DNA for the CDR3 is TGCGCCAGCAGCCCAAGGGGCCAGATCAACACTGAAGCTTTCTTT.

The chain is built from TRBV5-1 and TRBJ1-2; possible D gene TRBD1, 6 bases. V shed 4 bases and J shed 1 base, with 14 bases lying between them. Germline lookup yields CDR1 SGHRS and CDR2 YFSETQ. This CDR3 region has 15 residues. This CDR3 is CASSPGGQINYGYTF. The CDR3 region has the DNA TGCGCCAGCAGCCCCGGAGGACAGATTAACTATGGCTACACCTTC.